This TCR beta chain was observed in a study of radiotherapy plus CTLA-4 blockade in lung cancer. Clones were read by immunoSEQ multiplex PCR, and TCRdb kept only the in-frame ones, dropping some. In the table there are about 120,000 clones, just under 80% of which are singletons. Focal radiation plus CTLA-4 blockade with ipilimumab was given to patients with chemo-refractory metastatic non-small-cell lung cancer. V shed 3 bases and J 4 bases; nucleotides not matched to a gene: 5. The CDR3 spans 14 residues. Germline-derived CDR1 and CDR2 are GTSNPN and SVGIG (reference sequence). This sequence was found in a human donor with non-small cell lung cancer who had a partial response to radiotherapy plus ipilimumab. The chain has TRBV30 and TRBJ1-5, with 8 bases that match TRBD1. Sequencing used peripheral blood, obtained from a patient treated with radiotherapy plus ipilimumab. The CDR3 here is CAWSGQGGNQPQHF. The CDR3 DNA reads TGTGCCTGGAGCGGACAGGGAGGAAATCAGCCCCAGCATTTT.